This TCR beta chain was captured by sequencing in a study of T cell responses to AZD1222 COVID-19 vaccine. In regard to this clone: Its antigen is not known.

Clones were sequenced by immunoSEQ multiplex PCR, and TCRdb holds only the in-frame ones, with some missing. The sample records about 94,000 clones, less than 85% being singletons. The germline CDR1 and CDR2 sequences are SQVTM and ANQGSEA. Losses at the gene ends were 8 bases for V and 8 bases for J; bases not matched to a gene: 7. CDR3 length: 12 residues. Timing groups of about 4 and about 12 weeks for second doses were pooled. General study findings and limits: Elevations in Spike-specific TCR breadth and depth followed administration of two AZD1222 doses. Across the whole spike, CD4 TCRs peaked at regions 160-218 and 743-854.

The TCR was taken from an adult who received the AZD1222 COVID-19 vaccine. The sequenced sample was peripheral blood, obtained 28 days after the second AZD1222 dose. This chain links TRBV29-1 with TRBJ2-3; 10 bases match TRBD2. In DNA, the CDR3 is TGCAGCACTAGCGGGAAACCCCCTACGCAGTATTTT. Its translation is CSTSGKPPTQYF.